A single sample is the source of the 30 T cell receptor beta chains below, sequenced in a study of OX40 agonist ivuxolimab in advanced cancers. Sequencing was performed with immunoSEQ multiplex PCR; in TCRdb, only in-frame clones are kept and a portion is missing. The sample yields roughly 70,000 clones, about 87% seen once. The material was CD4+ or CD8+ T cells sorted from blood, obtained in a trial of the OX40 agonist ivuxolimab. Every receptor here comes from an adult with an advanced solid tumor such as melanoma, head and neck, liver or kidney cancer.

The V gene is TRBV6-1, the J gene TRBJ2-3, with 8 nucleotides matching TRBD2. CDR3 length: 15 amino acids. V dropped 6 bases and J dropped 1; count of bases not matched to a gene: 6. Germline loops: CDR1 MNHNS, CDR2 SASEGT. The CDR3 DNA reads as TGTGCCAGCAGCCTCGGAGCGGGGGGCACAGATACGCAGTATTTT. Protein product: CASSLGAGGTDTQYF.

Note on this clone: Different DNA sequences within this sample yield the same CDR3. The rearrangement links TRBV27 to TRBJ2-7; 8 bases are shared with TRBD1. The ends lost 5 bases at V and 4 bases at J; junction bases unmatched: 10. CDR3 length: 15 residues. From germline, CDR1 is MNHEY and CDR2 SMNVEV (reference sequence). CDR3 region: CASSGGQAVLYEQYF. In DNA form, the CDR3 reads TGTGCCAGCAGTGGGGGACAGGCAGTCCTTTACGAGCAGTACTTC.

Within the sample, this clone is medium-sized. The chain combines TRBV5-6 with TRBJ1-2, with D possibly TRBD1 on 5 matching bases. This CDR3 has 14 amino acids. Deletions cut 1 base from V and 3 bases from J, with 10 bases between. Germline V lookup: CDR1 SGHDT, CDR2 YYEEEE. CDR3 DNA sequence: TGTGCCAGCAGCTTGAGGGGCGGGCACTATGGCTACACCTTC. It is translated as CASSLRGGHYGYTF. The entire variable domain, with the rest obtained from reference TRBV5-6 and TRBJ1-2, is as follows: DAGVTQSPTHLIKTRGQQVTLRCSPKSGHDTVSWYQQALGQGPQFIFQYYEEEERQRGNFPDRFSGHQFPNYSSELNVNALLLGDSALYLCASSLRGGHYGYTFGSGTRLTVV.

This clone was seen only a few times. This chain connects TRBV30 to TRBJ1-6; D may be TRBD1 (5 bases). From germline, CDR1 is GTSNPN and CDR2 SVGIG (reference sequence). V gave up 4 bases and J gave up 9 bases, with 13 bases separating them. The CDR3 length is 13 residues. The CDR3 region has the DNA TGTGCCTGGACGGACATGGGACGTTCACCCCTCCACTTT. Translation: CAWTDMGRSPLHF.

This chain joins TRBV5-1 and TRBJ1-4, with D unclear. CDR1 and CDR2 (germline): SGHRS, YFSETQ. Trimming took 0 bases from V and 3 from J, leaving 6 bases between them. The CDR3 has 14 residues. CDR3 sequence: CASSLGRPNEKLFF. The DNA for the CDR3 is TGCGCCAGCAGCTTGGGCAGGCCTAATGAAAAACTGTTTTTT.

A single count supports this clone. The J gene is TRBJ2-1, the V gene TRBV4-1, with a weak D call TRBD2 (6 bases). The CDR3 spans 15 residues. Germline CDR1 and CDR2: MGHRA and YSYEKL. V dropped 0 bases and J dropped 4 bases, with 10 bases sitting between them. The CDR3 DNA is TGCGCCAGCAGCCAAGAACTAGCCGTTTACAATGAGCAGTTCTTC. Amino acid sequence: CASSQELAVYNEQFF.

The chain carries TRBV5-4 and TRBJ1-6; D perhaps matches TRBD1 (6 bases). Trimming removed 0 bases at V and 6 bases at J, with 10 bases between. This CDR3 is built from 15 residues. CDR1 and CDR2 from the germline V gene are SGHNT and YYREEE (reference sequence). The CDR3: CASSLVDSVNSPLHF. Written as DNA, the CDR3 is TGTGCCAGCAGCTTGGTGGACAGCGTTAATTCACCCCTCCACTTT.

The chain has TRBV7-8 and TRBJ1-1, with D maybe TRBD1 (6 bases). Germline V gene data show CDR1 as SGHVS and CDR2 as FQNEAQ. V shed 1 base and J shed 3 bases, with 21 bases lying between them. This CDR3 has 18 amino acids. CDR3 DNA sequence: TGTGCCAGCAGCTTAGGACGGGTCCGCAGGGGCCCAGACACTGAAGCTTTCTTT. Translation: CASSLGRVRRGPDTEAFF.

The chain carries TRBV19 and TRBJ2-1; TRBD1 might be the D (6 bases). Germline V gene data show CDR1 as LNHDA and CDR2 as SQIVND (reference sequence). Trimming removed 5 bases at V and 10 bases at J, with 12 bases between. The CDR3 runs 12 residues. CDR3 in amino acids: CASSLTGLEQFF. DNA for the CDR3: TGTGCCAGTAGTTTAACAGGGTTGGAGCAGTTCTTC.

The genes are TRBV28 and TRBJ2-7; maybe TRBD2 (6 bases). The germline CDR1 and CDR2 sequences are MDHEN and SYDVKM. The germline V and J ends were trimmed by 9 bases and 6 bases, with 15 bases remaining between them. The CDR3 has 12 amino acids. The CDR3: CASTSYSGEQYF. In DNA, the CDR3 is TGTGCCAGTACTAGCTATAGTGGCGAGCAGTACTTC.

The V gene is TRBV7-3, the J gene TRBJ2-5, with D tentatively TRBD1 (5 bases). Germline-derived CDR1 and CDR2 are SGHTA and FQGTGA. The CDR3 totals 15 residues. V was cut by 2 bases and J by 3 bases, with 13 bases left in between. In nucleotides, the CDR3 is TGTGCCAGCAGCTTATTTCTGGGGCTAGAAGAGACCCAGTACTTC. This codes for CASSLFLGLEETQYF.

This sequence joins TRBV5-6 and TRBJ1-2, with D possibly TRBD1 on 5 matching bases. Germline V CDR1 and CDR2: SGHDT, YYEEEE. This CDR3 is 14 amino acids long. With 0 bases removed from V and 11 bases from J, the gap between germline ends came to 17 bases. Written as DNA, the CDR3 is TGTGCCAGCAGCTTGGCCTCGGCGGGGGGTGGATACACCTTC. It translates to CASSLASAGGGYTF.

The DNA for the CDR3 is TGTGCCAGCAGCTGGGCAGGGAACTCCTACGAGCAGTACTTC. It codes for CASSWAGNSYEQYF. The chain carries TRBV5-4 and TRBJ2-7, with a weak D call TRBD1 (5 bases). Germline assignment: CDR1 SGHNT and CDR2 YYREEE (reference sequence). The CDR3 totals 14 residues. The ends were cut back, 3 bases at V and 0 bases at J, with 10 bases in the middle.

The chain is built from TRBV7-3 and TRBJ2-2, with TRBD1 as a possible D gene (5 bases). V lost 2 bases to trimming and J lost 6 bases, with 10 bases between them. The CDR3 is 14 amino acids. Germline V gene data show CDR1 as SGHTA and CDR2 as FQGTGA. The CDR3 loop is CASSLAGFPGELFF. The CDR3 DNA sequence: TGTGCCAGCAGCTTAGCAGGGTTTCCCGGGGAGCTGTTTTTT.

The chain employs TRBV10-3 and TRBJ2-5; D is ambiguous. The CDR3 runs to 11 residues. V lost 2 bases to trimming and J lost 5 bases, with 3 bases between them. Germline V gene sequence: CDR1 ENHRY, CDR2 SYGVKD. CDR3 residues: CAISETETQYF. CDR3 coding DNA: TGTGCCATCAGTGAGACGGAGACCCAGTACTTC.

The CDR3 DNA reads as TGTGCCAGCAGCGTAGATGGTAGCGGGAGGAGCACAGATACGCAGTATTTT. Amino acid sequence: CASSVDGSGRSTDTQYF. The rearrangement uses TRBV9 and TRBJ2-3; TRBD2 agrees at 10 bases. This CDR3 is built from 17 residues. The V segment lost 0 bases and the J segment 0 bases; nucleotides outside the gene matches: 4. The germline gives CDR1 SGDLS, CDR2 YYNGEE.

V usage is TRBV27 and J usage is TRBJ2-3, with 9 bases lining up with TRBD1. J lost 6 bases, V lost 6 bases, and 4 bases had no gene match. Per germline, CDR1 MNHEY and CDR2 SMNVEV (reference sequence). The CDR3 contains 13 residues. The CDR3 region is CASRDRGRDTQYF. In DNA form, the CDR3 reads TGTGCCAGCAGAGACAGGGGGAGGGATACGCAGTATTTT.

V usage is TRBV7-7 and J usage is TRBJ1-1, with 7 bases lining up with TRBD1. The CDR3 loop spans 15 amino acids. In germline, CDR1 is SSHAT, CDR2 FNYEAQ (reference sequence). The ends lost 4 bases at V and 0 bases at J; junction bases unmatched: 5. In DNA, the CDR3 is TGTGCCAGCAGCTCCTCCGGGACAGTGAACACTGAAGCTTTCTTT. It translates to CASSSSGTVNTEAFF. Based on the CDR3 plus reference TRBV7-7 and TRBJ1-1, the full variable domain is GAGVSQSPRYKVTKRGQDVTLRCDPISSHATLYWYQQALGQGPEFLTYFNYEAQPDKSGLPSDRFSAERPEGSISTLTIQRTEQRDSAMYRCASSSSGTVNTEAFFGQGTRLTVV.

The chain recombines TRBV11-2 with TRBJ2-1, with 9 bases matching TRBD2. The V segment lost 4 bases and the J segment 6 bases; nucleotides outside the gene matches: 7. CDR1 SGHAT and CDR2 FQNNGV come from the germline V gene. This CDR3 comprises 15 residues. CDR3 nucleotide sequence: TGTGCCAGCAGCTCTATCAGCGGGGGGAGCAATGAGCAGTTCTTC. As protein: CASSSISGGSNEQFF.

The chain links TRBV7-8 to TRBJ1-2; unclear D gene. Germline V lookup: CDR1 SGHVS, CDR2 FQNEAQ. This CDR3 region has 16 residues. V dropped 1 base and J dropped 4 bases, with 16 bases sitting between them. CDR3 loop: CASSLGGDKGGYGYTF. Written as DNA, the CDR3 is TGTGCCAGCAGCTTAGGGGGAGATAAAGGTGGCTATGGCTACACCTTC.

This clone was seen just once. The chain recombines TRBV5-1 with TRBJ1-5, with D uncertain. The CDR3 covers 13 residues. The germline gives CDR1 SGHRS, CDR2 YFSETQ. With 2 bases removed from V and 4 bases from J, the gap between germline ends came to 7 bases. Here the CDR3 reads CASSFDPNQPQHF. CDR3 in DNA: TGCGCCAGCAGCTTTGATCCGAATCAGCCCCAGCATTTT.

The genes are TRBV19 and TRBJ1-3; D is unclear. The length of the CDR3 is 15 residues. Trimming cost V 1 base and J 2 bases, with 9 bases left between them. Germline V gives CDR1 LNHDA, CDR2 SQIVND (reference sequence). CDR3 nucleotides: TGTGCCAGTAGTATAGTCTGGAAACCTGGAAACACCATATATTTT. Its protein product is CASSIVWKPGNTIYF.

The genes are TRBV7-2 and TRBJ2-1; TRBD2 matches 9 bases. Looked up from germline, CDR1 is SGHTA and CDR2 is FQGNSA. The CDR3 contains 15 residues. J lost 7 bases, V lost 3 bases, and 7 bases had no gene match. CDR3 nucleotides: TGTGCCAGCAGCTTCCTCGCGGGGGGGCCGAATGAGCAGTTCTTC. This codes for CASSFLAGGPNEQFF.

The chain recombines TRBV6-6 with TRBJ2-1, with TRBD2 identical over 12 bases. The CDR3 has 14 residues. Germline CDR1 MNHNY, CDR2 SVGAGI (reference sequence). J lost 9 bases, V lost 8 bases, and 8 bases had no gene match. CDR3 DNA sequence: TGTGCCAGCGGCTCTAGCGGGGGGGCAGTTGAGCAGTTCTTC. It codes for CASGSSGGAVEQFF.

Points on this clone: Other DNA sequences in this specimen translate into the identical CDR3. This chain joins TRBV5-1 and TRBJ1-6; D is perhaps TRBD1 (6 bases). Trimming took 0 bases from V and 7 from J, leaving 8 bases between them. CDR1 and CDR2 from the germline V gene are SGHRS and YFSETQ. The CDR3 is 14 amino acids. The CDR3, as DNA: TGCGCCAGCAGCTTGGGGCAGGGGAATTCACCCCTCCACTTT. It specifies CASSLGQGNSPLHF.

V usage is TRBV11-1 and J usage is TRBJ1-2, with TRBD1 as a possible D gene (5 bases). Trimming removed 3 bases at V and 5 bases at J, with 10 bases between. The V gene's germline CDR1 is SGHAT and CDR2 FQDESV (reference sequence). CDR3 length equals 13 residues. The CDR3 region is CASSFDSEYGYTF. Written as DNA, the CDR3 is TGTGCCAGCAGCTTCGACAGTGAATATGGCTACACCTTC.

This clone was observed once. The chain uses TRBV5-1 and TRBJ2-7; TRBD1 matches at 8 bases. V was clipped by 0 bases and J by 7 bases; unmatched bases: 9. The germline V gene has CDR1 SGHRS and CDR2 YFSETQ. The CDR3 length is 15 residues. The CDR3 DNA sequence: TGCGCCAGCAGCTTGGCCCAGGGGGCTTCGATTGAGCAGTACTTC. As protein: CASSLAQGASIEQYF.

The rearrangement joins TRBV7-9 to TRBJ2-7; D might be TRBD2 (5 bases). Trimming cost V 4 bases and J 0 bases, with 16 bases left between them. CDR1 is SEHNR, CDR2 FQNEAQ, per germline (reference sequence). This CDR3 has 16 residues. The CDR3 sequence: CASSSQRAESSYEQYF. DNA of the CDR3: TGTGCCAGCAGCTCCCAGAGAGCGGAAAGCTCCTACGAGCAGTACTTC.

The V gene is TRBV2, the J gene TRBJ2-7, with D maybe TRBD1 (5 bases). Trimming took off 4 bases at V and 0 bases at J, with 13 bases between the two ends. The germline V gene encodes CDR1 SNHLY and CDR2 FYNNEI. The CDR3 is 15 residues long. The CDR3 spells CASSGGWGSSYEQYF. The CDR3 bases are TGTGCCAGCAGTGGGGGATGGGGCTCCTCCTACGAGCAGTACTTC.

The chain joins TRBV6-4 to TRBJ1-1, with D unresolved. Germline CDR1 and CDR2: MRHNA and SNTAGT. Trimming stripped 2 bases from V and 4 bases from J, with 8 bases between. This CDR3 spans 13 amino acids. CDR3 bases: TGTGCCAGCAGTGACGATGTGGGCACTGAAGCTTTCTTT. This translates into CASSDDVGTEAFF.